These 4 T cell receptor beta chains originate from one sample sequenced in a study of blood T cell repertoires in COVID-19. Assay used: immunoSEQ multiplex PCR; TCRdb lists only in-frame clones, some missing. Here the sample spans roughly 26,000 clones, around 60% being singletons. Source material: peripheral blood. The receptors here all came from a man in his fifties or sixties with active or convalescent COVID-19.

The chain uses TRBV10-2 and TRBJ1-1, with 7 bases identical to TRBD1. The CDR3 totals 14 residues. CDR1 and CDR2 (germline): WSHSY, SAAADI. Trimming at V came to 6 bases and at J to 1 base, leaving 5 bases not matched to a gene. The CDR3, as DNA: TGCGCCAGCAGCGGAGACAGGGAGAACACTGAAGCTTTCTTT. Translating it yields CASSGDRENTEAFF.

This chain connects TRBV16 to TRBJ1-2, with 7 bases fitting TRBD1. V shed 8 bases and J 2 bases; nucleotides not matched to a gene: 2. The CDR3 sequence is 12 residues long. Looked up from germline, CDR1 is KGHSY and CDR2 is FQNENV. The CDR3 sequence: CASSTGNYGYTF. Written as DNA, the CDR3 is TGTGCCAGCTCGACAGGGAACTATGGCTACACCTTC. Supplemented by reference TRBV16 and TRBJ1-2, the full variable domain reads GEEVAQTPKHLVRGEGQKAKLYCAPIKGHSYVFWYQQVLKNEFKFLISFQNENVFDETGMPKERFSAKCLPNSPCSLEIQATKLEDSAVYFCASSTGNYGYTFGSGTRLTVV.

V is TRBV10-3 and J is TRBJ2-7; 7 nucleotides line up with TRBD1. Looked up from germline, CDR1 is ENHRY and CDR2 is SYGVKD. The CDR3 is made up of 14 amino acids. The V and J ends lost 6 bases and 5 bases, in that order; junction bases with no gene match: 10. The CDR3 DNA reads as TGTGCCATCAGGAGTACAGGGGTTGGTAACGAGCAGTACTTC. Protein: CAIRSTGVGNEQYF.

This clone was recorded only once. The CDR3 reads CASSPGQGANSEAFF. DNA for the CDR3: TGTGCCAGCAGCCCAGGACAGGGGGCGAATTCAGAAGCTTTCTTT. The genes are TRBV11-3 and TRBJ1-1; 11 bases are shared with TRBD1. The CDR3 totals 15 residues. Germline-derived CDR1 and CDR2 are SGHNT and YENEEA. V shed 5 bases, J shed 8 bases, and the junction held 10 bases outside the gene matches.